Sequencing of this T cell receptor (beta chain) was carried out in a study of T cell clusters in autoimmune cytopenias. Study conclusions and caveats: TRB repertoire shifts in secondary cytopenia and chronic lymphocytic leukemia mostly reflected lymphoma, not autoimmunity. Physiological T cell clusters of healthy donors were apparently absent in primary autoimmune cytopenia patients.

TRB amplification used approximately 250 ng of peripheral blood genomic DNA. One tube held mixed TRB-A and TRB-B primer pools for touch-down PCR. After re-calling the multiplex PCR reads, TCRdb lists one entry per CDR3 protein, DNA absent. The sample's table shows 6,500 to 10,000 distinct CDR3 sequences. Measured by frequency, this clonotype is medium-sized. Antigen: not known. Germline CDR1 and CDR2: MNHNS and SASEGT. CDR3 length: 14 residues. The TCR was taken from a human donor with an autoimmune cytopenia or autoimmune hepatitis (not recorded which). The V call is TRBV6-1, the J call TRBJ2-3; TCRdb designates TRBD2, a call that cannot be tested without DNA. Sequenced input: peripheral blood. This CDR3 reads CASNMAGGPDTQYF.